This T cell receptor beta chain was found in a study of blood T cell repertoires in COVID-19. Study as a whole: Collection of acute and convalescent COVID-19 samples took place in the United States, Italy and Spain. Sources were T cells, B-cell-depleted T cells, or PBMCs; the material itself was cDNA or gDNA.

Study processing details: Scientists estimated how many nucleated cells there were by amplifying reference gene primers. Libraries were prepared by immunoSEQ multiplex PCR; TCRdb keeps only in-frame clonotypes and omits some of them. V, J and clone size are taken as reported in that table, and D and trimming were inferred from the DNA itself. The sample shows about 130,000 clones, 75% to 90% of them seen only once. Trimming left V 3 bases short and J 0 bases short, with 11 bases between. Germline CDR1 reads KGHSH; CDR2 reads LQKENI. CDR3 size: 15 residues. This clone has a handful of counts. The clonotype comes from a man between 60 and 75 years old with COVID-19, enrolled during active disease. The sequenced sample was peripheral blood. The chain couples TRBV18 to TRBJ1-1, with D tentatively TRBD1 (6 bases). CDR3 nucleotides: TGTGCCAGCTCACCGTTAAAGGGGGTGAACACTGAAGCTTTCTTT. Encoded protein: CASSPLKGVNTEAFF.